Following are 28 T cell receptor beta chains from one sample sequenced in a study of shared clonotypes between healthy human individuals. The data were produced by immunoSEQ multiplex PCR, yet TCRdb's version contains in-frame clones alone and is incomplete. The sample yields some 2,100,000 clones, about 94% seen once. The sample taken for sequencing was naive CD4+ T cells sorted from blood. Regarding subset: CD45RA+ positively selected. The receptors come from a man younger than 35 in good health.

The chain carries TRBV4-1 and TRBJ1-2, with D possibly TRBD1 on 6 matching bases. The germline CDR1 and CDR2 sequences are MGHRA and YSYEKL. The CDR3 is made up of 14 amino acids. V was shortened by 1 base and J by 7 bases, with 13 bases between the two germline ends. The CDR3 loop reads CASSQVHRDPGYTF. In DNA, the CDR3 is TGCGCCAGCAGCCAAGTGCACAGGGACCCTGGCTACACCTTC.

The chain has TRBV28 and TRBJ2-7; D is perhaps TRBD2 (5 bases). V was shortened by 3 bases and J by 6 bases, with 9 bases between the two germline ends. There are 12 residues in the CDR3. From germline, CDR1 is MDHEN and CDR2 SYDVKM. Here the CDR3 reads CASSFQGSEQYF. CDR3 DNA sequence: TGTGCCAGCAGTTTCCAAGGGAGCGAGCAGTACTTC.

This clone was detected once. The genes are TRBV27 and TRBJ2-1; 9 bases agree with TRBD2. CDR3 length equals 16 residues. In germline, CDR1 is MNHEY, CDR2 SMNVEV (reference sequence). V shed 1 base and J 7 bases; nucleotides not matched to a gene: 8. The CDR3 DNA reads as TGTGCCAGCAGTTTATTGGCGGGAGGGTTAAGGAATGAGCAGTTCTTC. Its translation: CASSLLAGGLRNEQFF.

The CDR3 DNA sequence: TGTGCCAGTAGGCAGGGTACCGAGATCTATAATTCACCCCTCCACTTT. Translation gives CASRQGTEIYNSPLHF. V is TRBV19 and J is TRBJ1-6; D possibly corresponds to TRBD1 (5 bases). The germline V gene has CDR1 LNHDA and CDR2 SQIVND (reference sequence). The CDR3 spans 16 residues. Trimming removed 6 bases at V and 3 bases at J, with 15 bases between.

About this clone: This same CDR3 is encoded by further DNA sequences in the sample. V usage is TRBV5-1 and J usage is TRBJ2-2; 8 bases are shared with TRBD2. CDR1 and CDR2 from the germline V gene are SGHRS and YFSETQ. Trimming removed 2 bases from V and 3 bases from J; junction bases left unmatched: 0. The CDR3 consists of 14 residues. The DNA for the CDR3 is TGCGCCAGCAGCTTACTAGCGGACACCGGGGAGCTGTTTTTT. Amino acids: CASSLLADTGELFF.

With regard to this clone: The sample holds other DNA sequences that translate to the same CDR3. V usage is TRBV19 and J usage is TRBJ2-2, with 7 bases lining up with TRBD2. After removal of 3 bases from V and 4 bases from J, the junction contained 2 bases not matched to a gene. Germline CDR1 is LNHDA and CDR2 is SQIVND (reference sequence). The CDR3 has 14 amino acids. CDR3 protein: CASSIRGGTGELFF. CDR3 coding DNA: TGTGCCAGTAGTATCCGCGGGGGCACCGGGGAGCTGTTTTTT.

The CDR3 is CASSETGGTYEQYF. The CDR3 DNA reads as TGTGCCAGCAGCGAGACAGGGGGAACCTACGAGCAGTACTTC. V and J are TRBV6-5 and TRBJ2-7; 9 bases align to TRBD1. Germline CDR1 is MNHEY and CDR2 is SVGAGI. J was trimmed by 2 bases and V by 6 bases; bases with no gene match: 5. The CDR3 is made up of 14 amino acids.

The gene calls are TRBV28 and TRBJ1-1; D is uncertain. Germline values: CDR1 MDHEN, CDR2 SYDVKM. V was clipped by 6 bases and J by 1 base, with 15 bases between them. The CDR3 has 15 amino acids. CDR3 bases: TGTGCCAGCAGCCGGGCTACGCGGGGGAACACTGAAGCTTTCTTT. It encodes CASSRATRGNTEAFF.

The chain links TRBV11-2 to TRBJ2-1; 10 positions agree with TRBD2. The CDR3 runs 15 residues. Trimming cost V 3 bases and J 4 bases; bases outside gene matches: 3. In germline, CDR1 is SGHAT, CDR2 FQNNGV. The CDR3 region has the DNA TGTGCCAGCAGCTTTACTAGCGGGGTATACAATGAGCAGTTCTTC. Residues: CASSFTSGVYNEQFF.

In its sample, this clone was seen once. V is TRBV18 and J is TRBJ2-2, with a tentative D call TRBD1 (6 bases). CDR1 and CDR2 from the germline V gene are KGHSH and LQKENI. The CDR3 covers 16 residues. V was trimmed by 3 bases and J by 2 bases, leaving 13 bases between them. The CDR3 here is CASSPPGQLNTGELFF. The CDR3 DNA sequence: TGTGCCAGCTCACCTCCGGGACAACTTAACACCGGGGAGCTGTTTTTT. The complete variable domain, with remaining parts taken from reference TRBV18 and TRBJ2-2, reads NAGVMQNPRHLVRRRGQEARLRCSPMKGHSHVYWYRQLPEEGLKFMVYLQKENIIDESGMPKERFSAEFPKEGPSILRIQQVVRGDSAAYFCASSPPGQLNTGELFFGEGSRLTVL.

About this clone itself: This same CDR3 is encoded by further DNA sequences in the sample. The V call is TRBV30, the J call TRBJ1-6; possible D gene TRBD1, 5 bases. CDR3 size: 11 residues. The germline V and J ends were trimmed by 5 bases and 10 bases, with 9 bases remaining between them. From germline, CDR1 is GTSNPN and CDR2 SVGIG (reference sequence). DNA for the CDR3: TGTGCCTGGGACAGCGGATCACCCCTCCACTTT. The encoded protein is CAWDSGSPLHF.

The count of this clone is one. The chain employs TRBV30 and TRBJ2-3, with D unresolved. The CDR3 extends over 11 amino acids. Germline V lookup: CDR1 GTSNPN, CDR2 SVGIG (reference sequence). The germline V and J ends were trimmed by 7 bases and 2 bases, with 7 bases remaining between them. The CDR3 coding sequence is TGTGCCTACGGAGACACAGATACGCAGTATTTT. It is translated as CAYGDTDTQYF.

The rearrangement uses TRBV6-5 and TRBJ2-3; unclear D gene. V was trimmed by 4 bases and J by 0 bases, leaving 14 bases between them. CDR1 and CDR2 from the germline V gene are MNHEY and SVGAGI. The CDR3 loop spans 16 amino acids. The CDR3 bases are TGTGCCAGCAGTTTGAAGGCGTTGACTAGCACAGATACGCAGTATTTT. Protein sequence: CASSLKALTSTDTQYF.

About this clone itself: The same CDR3 also results from other DNA sequences found in this sample. The CDR3 protein is CASSRTSYEQYF. The CDR3, as DNA: TGTGCCAGCAGCCGGACCAGCTACGAGCAGTACTTC. The V gene is TRBV7-2, the J gene TRBJ2-7; unclear D gene. This CDR3 region has 12 residues. Germline V lookup: CDR1 SGHTA, CDR2 FQGNSA. Trimming stripped 5 bases from V and 3 bases from J, with 8 bases between.

This clone was recorded only once. Within the sample, other DNA sequences also encode this same CDR3. The V and J genes are TRBV9 and TRBJ2-7, with D hard to call. The CDR3 runs 15 residues. Trimming removed 0 bases at V and 1 base at J, with 11 bases between. The germline gives CDR1 SGDLS, CDR2 YYNGEE. The CDR3 region has the DNA TGTGCCAGCAGCGTAGAGGTCGGCAGTTCCTACGAGCAGTACTTC. Protein product: CASSVEVGSSYEQYF.

The chain joins TRBV4-1 to TRBJ2-6, with D perhaps matching TRBD2 (6 bases). Looked up from germline, CDR1 is MGHRA and CDR2 is YSYEKL. This CDR3 is 17 amino acids long. V lost 4 bases and J 1 base, leaving 14 bases between the germline ends. The DNA for the CDR3 is TGCGCCAGCAGCCGTAGAGCCGGGGGTTCTGGGGCCAACGTCCTGACTTTC. It codes for CASSRRAGGSGANVLTF.

The chain joins TRBV5-1 to TRBJ2-3; 8 bases are shared with TRBD1. CDR1 is SGHRS and CDR2 is YFSETQ in the germline V gene. V was clipped by 4 bases and J by 3 bases; unmatched bases: 4. The CDR3 has 14 residues. The CDR3 loop is CASSTDRGTDTQYF. The CDR3 nucleotides read TGCGCCAGCAGCACCGACAGGGGAACAGATACGCAGTATTTT.

The chain is built from TRBV4-1 and TRBJ1-2, with unresolved D. CDR1 is MGHRA and CDR2 is YSYEKL in the germline V gene. The CDR3 runs 14 residues. V was cut by 2 bases and J by 2 bases, with 9 bases left in between. CDR3 in amino acids: CASSQSTENYGYTF. CDR3 sequence (DNA): TGCGCCAGCAGCCAAAGCACCGAGAACTATGGCTACACCTTC.

J is TRBJ1-2 and V is TRBV13, with D unclear. The CDR3 runs 13 residues. Germline CDR1 and CDR2: PRHDT and FYEKMQ (reference sequence). The germline V and J ends were trimmed by 2 bases and 8 bases, with 12 bases remaining between them. CDR3 amino acids: CASSLKGIYGYTF. The CDR3 DNA follows: TGTGCCAGCAGCTTAAAGGGAATTTACGGCTACACCTTC.

The chain has TRBV30 and TRBJ1-2; 7 nucleotides align to TRBD1. CDR3 length: 15 residues. V dropped 3 bases and J dropped 4; count of bases not matched to a gene: 11. From germline, CDR1 is GTSNPN and CDR2 SVGIG (reference sequence). This chain's CDR3 is CAWSSGTVSIYGYTF. Here the CDR3 DNA reads TGTGCCTGGAGCTCCGGGACAGTGAGCATCTATGGCTACACCTTC.

This chain connects TRBV29-1 to TRBJ2-7, with TRBD1 as a possible D gene (6 bases). CDR1 is SQVTM, CDR2 ANQGSEA, per germline. This CDR3 is 12 amino acids long. V was shortened by 4 bases and J by 2 bases, with 9 bases between the two germline ends. CDR3 bases: TGCAGCGTTGCCGGACAGACCTACGAGCAGTACTTC. Translating gives CSVAGQTYEQYF.

This clone was counted once. The chain has TRBV5-1 and TRBJ2-7, with D tentatively TRBD1 or TRBD2 (5 bases each). Trimming removed 4 bases from V and 5 bases from J, with 16 bases in between. The CDR3 totals 14 residues. CDR1 and CDR2 from the germline V gene are SGHRS and YFSETQ. The CDR3 protein is CASSRFEGYDEQYF. For the CDR3, the DNA is TGCGCCAGCAGCCGGTTTGAGGGGTACGACGAGCAGTACTTC.

This chain connects TRBV14 to TRBJ2-6, with unresolved D. V shed 0 bases and J shed 2 bases, with 2 bases lying between them. The CDR3 contains 14 residues. Germline V gene sequence: CDR1 SGHDN, CDR2 FVKESK. CDR3 sequence reads: CASSQEPGANVLTF. CDR3 nucleotides: TGTGCCAGCAGCCAAGAACCTGGGGCCAACGTCCTGACTTTC.

V is TRBV5-1 and J is TRBJ2-5; 10 nucleotides match TRBD1. The germline V gene has CDR1 SGHRS and CDR2 YFSETQ. The CDR3 runs to 16 residues. The V and J ends lost 3 bases and 4 bases, in that order; junction bases with no gene match: 9. CDR3 nucleotides: TGCGCCAGCAGCTGGGAACTCCGGGACAGGGGAGAGACCCAGTACTTC. Translating gives CASSWELRDRGETQYF.

The V gene is TRBV5-1, the J gene TRBJ2-5; D is perhaps TRBD1 (5 bases). Per the germline V gene, CDR1 is SGHRS and CDR2 is YFSETQ. The CDR3 loop spans 15 amino acids. Trimming left V 0 bases short and J 1 base short, with 10 bases between. This chain's CDR3 is CASSLEWGSQETQYF. The CDR3 region has the DNA TGCGCCAGCAGCTTGGAGTGGGGCTCCCAAGAGACCCAGTACTTC.

This rearrangement joins TRBV6-6 to TRBJ2-1; maybe TRBD2 (6 bases). The CDR3 is 15 residues long. The germline V and J ends were trimmed by 0 bases and 6 bases, with 12 bases remaining between them. Germline-derived CDR1 and CDR2 are MNHNY and SVGAGI (reference sequence). This chain's CDR3 is CASSYSSTSLNEQFF. DNA for the CDR3: TGTGCCAGCAGTTACTCCAGCACTAGCCTCAATGAGCAGTTCTTC.

The rearrangement joins TRBV6-6 to TRBJ2-1, with 11 bases identical to TRBD2. The J segment lost 4 bases and the V segment lost 5 bases, leaving 4 bases of the junction unmatched. Germline V gives CDR1 MNHNY, CDR2 SVGAGI (reference sequence). CDR3 length equals 15 residues. For the CDR3, the DNA is TGTGCCAGCAGTCTCACTAGCGGGGGTTACAATGAGCAGTTCTTC. Translated: CASSLTSGGYNEQFF.

The chain links TRBV14 to TRBJ1-1; unclear D gene. Germline assignment: CDR1 SGHDN and CDR2 FVKESK. V lost 0 bases to trimming and J lost 4 bases, with 12 bases between them. There are 15 residues in the CDR3. CDR3 sequence reads: CASSQEGLTGTEAFF. The CDR3 DNA reads as TGTGCCAGCAGCCAAGAGGGGTTAACGGGCACTGAAGCTTTCTTT.